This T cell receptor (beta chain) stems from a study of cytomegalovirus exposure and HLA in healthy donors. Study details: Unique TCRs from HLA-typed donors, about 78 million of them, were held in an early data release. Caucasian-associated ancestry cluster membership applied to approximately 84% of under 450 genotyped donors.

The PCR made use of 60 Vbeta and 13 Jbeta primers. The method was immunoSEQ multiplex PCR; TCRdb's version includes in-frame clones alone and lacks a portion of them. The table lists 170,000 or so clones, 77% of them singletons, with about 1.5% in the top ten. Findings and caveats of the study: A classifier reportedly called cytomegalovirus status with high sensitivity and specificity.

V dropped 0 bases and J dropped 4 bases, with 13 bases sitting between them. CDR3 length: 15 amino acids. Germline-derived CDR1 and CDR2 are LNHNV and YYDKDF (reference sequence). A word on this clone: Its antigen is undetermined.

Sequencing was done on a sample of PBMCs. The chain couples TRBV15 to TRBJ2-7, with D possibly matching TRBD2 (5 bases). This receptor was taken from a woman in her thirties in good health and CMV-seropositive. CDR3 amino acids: CATSRDRGRGYEQYF. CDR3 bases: TGTGCCACCAGCAGAGATCGTGGGAGAGGTTACGAGCAGTACTTC.